These 17 T cell receptor beta chains came from one sample sequenced in a study of blood T cell repertoires in COVID-19. Measured with immunoSEQ multiplex PCR; TCRdb has only the in-frame clones, and not every one. The table lists 150,000 to 200,000 clones, around 85% of them singletons. Sequencing was done on a sample of peripheral blood. The receptors were gathered from a woman in her fifties or sixties with acute or convalescent COVID-19.

This clone was detected only once. The rearrangement joins TRBV11-3 to TRBJ2-7; D is perhaps TRBD1 (7 bases). V dropped 6 bases and J dropped 3 bases, with 21 bases sitting between them. The CDR3 covers 16 residues. Germline CDR1 SGHNT, CDR2 YENEEA. The CDR3 region is CASSQGRGTAHYEQYV. For the CDR3, the DNA is TGTGCCAGCAGTCAAGGACGGGGGACAGCCCACTACGAGCAGTACGTC.

The chain has TRBV5-1 and TRBJ2-5, with 8 bases fitting TRBD1. In germline, CDR1 is SGHRS, CDR2 YFSETQ. V was clipped by 3 bases and J by 2 bases; unmatched bases: 3. This CDR3 contains 14 residues. CDR3 loop: CASSSGTGQETQYF. The CDR3 DNA reads as TGCGCCAGCAGCTCCGGGACAGGTCAAGAGACCCAGTACTTC.

This sequence joins TRBV24-1 and TRBJ2-3; 7 nucleotides match TRBD2. Germline trimming cut 9 bases from V and 6 bases from J; bases unmatched to any gene: 11. Germline CDR1 KGHDR, CDR2 SFDVKD. The CDR3 has 14 amino acids. CDR3 DNA: TGTGCCACCGAAGGTGGCGGGAGCAGCGATACGCAGTATTTT. Protein sequence: CATEGGGSSDTQYF.

The chain is built from TRBV6-5 and TRBJ2-6; D unresolved. V lost 4 bases, J lost 12 bases, and 10 bases lay in between. CDR1 MNHEY and CDR2 SVGAGI come from the germline V gene. The CDR3 consists of 12 residues. CDR3 coding DNA: TGTGCCAGCAGTTCCGATGCTAGCGTCCTGACTTTC. Its translation is CASSSDASVLTF.

This clone has just one count. The V and J genes are TRBV28 and TRBJ2-7; 13 bases agree with TRBD2. The CDR3 extends over 16 amino acids. V lost 5 bases, J lost 4 bases, and 8 bases stayed unmatched. Germline V gene data show CDR1 as MDHEN and CDR2 as SYDVKM. CDR3 coding DNA: TGTGCCAGCAGTCCTCGGACTAGCGGGAGAATATACGAGCAGTACTTC. Protein: CASSPRTSGRIYEQYF.

The chain employs TRBV5-1 and TRBJ2-1; 14 bases align to TRBD2. Germline CDR1 and CDR2: SGHRS and YFSETQ. The V gene end was trimmed by 6 bases and the J gene end by 2 bases; junction bases not matched to a gene: 4. The CDR3 is 16 residues long. The CDR3 spells CASNSGLAGAYNEQFF. The CDR3 nucleotides are TGCGCCAGCAACTCGGGACTAGCGGGGGCCTACAATGAGCAGTTCTTC.

This clone appeared a few times. The rearrangement joins TRBV12-3 or TRBV12-4 to TRBJ1-2, with D perhaps matching TRBD1 (5 bases). The CDR3 has 13 amino acids. V was trimmed by 5 bases and J by 6 bases, leaving 13 bases between them. The CDR3 DNA reads as TGTGCCAGCAGTCGACAGTCTACAGATGGCTACACCTTC. As protein: CASSRQSTDGYTF.

The rearrangement uses TRBV5-5 and TRBJ1-5, with TRBD1 matching 8 bases. The CDR3 runs to 16 residues. V trimming: 4 bases; J trimming: 4 bases; junction bases outside the gene matches: 10. Per germline, CDR1 SGHKS and CDR2 YYEKEE (reference sequence). The CDR3 region has the DNA TGTGCCAGCAGCAACCTCGGGACAGGCGTAAATCAGCCCCAGCATTTT. Protein sequence: CASSNLGTGVNQPQHF.

The rearrangement joins TRBV27 to TRBJ2-1, with D unresolved. Germline lookup yields CDR1 MNHEY and CDR2 SMNVEV (reference sequence). CDR3 size: 17 residues. The ends were cut back, 9 bases at V and 0 bases at J, with 21 bases in the middle. CDR3: CASRSPRQASSYNEQFF. The DNA for the CDR3 is TGTGCCAGTCGGTCCCCCCGTCAGGCCAGCTCCTACAATGAGCAGTTCTTC.

This clone was observed a handful of times. Other nucleotide sequences in the sample specify the same CDR3. The gene calls are TRBV6-2 or TRBV6-3 and TRBJ2-1; D not certain. Trimming removed 4 bases at V and 3 bases at J, with 10 bases between. Germline CDR1 MNHEY, CDR2 SVGEGT. The CDR3 sequence is 14 residues long. CDR3 sequence reads: CASSSKRGYNEQFF. DNA for the CDR3: TGTGCCAGCAGTTCGAAGCGAGGCTACAATGAGCAGTTCTTC.

The chain couples TRBV9 to TRBJ1-2; 8 bases are a match to TRBD1. Losses at the gene ends were 4 bases for V and 6 bases for J; bases not matched to a gene: 5. The CDR3 runs to 13 residues. Germline CDR1 reads SGDLS; CDR2 reads YYNGEE. The CDR3 loop is CASSSGGANGYTF. CDR3 DNA sequence: TGTGCCAGCAGCTCAGGGGGCGCGAATGGCTACACCTTC.

The CDR3 bases are TGCGCCAGCAGCCTACGGGCCCTGGCGGGAGGCGAAGAGACCCAGTACTTC. This codes for CASSLRALAGGEETQYF. The chain joins TRBV4-1 to TRBJ2-5; 8 bases map to TRBD2. This CDR3 is 17 amino acids long. Germline V gene sequence: CDR1 MGHRA, CDR2 YSYEKL. V lost 4 bases, J lost 3 bases, and 13 bases stayed unmatched.

This rearrangement joins TRBV24-1 to TRBJ2-5, with D possibly TRBD2 on 7 matching bases. CDR1 KGHDR and CDR2 SFDVKD come from the germline V gene. The CDR3 contains 15 residues. Trimming left V 5 bases short and J 5 bases short, with 17 bases between. CDR3 sequence reads: CATSAQEGGGETQYF. The CDR3 DNA reads TGTGCCACCAGTGCCCAGGAAGGGGGAGGGGAGACCCAGTACTTC.

The CDR3 loop is CASSRTGTSGSIEQYF. In DNA, the CDR3 is TGTGCCAGCAGCCGAACCGGGACTAGCGGGTCTATCGAGCAGTACTTC. The chain carries TRBV3-1 (or the pseudogene TRBV3-2) and TRBJ2-7; 12 bases line up with TRBD2. This CDR3 has 16 amino acids. Germline lookup yields CDR1 LGHDT and CDR2 YNNKEL (reference sequence). J lost 6 bases, V lost 4 bases, and 10 bases had no gene match.

Concerning this clone: The sample carries other DNA sequences with the same CDR3. The genes are TRBV5-1 and TRBJ1-1, with D tentatively TRBD1 (5 bases). V was clipped by 3 bases and J by 0 bases, with 6 bases between them. Germline CDR1 and CDR2: SGHRS and YFSETQ. CDR3 length equals 13 residues. The CDR3 protein is CASSSGMNTEAFF. The CDR3 bases are TGCGCCAGCAGCTCAGGGATGAACACTGAAGCTTTCTTT.

V is TRBV6-5 and J is TRBJ2-1, with TRBD2 identical over 8 bases. CDR1 is MNHEY, CDR2 SVGAGI, per germline. V shed 4 bases and J 9 bases; nucleotides not matched to a gene: 11. The CDR3 covers 15 residues. The CDR3 coding sequence is TGTGCCAGCAGTTTCCAACCTAGCGGGCCGGGTGAGCAGTTCTTC. This encodes CASSFQPSGPGEQFF.

The chain couples TRBV19 to TRBJ1-1; D ambiguous. The CDR3 loop spans 14 amino acids. The V end lost 1 base, the J end lost 3 bases, and 9 bases lay between the germline ends. Germline lookup yields CDR1 LNHDA and CDR2 SQIVND (reference sequence). CDR3: CASSIGGMYTEAFF. CDR3 nucleotides: TGTGCCAGTAGTATAGGCGGCATGTACACTGAAGCTTTCTTT.